This TCR beta chain was documented in a study of regulatory T cells in long-lasting Graves disease. As for the study in general: Newly diagnosed Graves' patients took antithyroid drugs under 3 months. Overall study findings and caveats: In persistent patients, shared public clonotypes (roughly 3,000) outnumbered those in new patients (about 1,000).

This clonotype came up many times. What it recognizes is unknown. Time point here: newly diagnosed GD, antithyroid drugs for less than 3 months. PBMCs provided the RNA from which the TCR library was made. In each case, Graves' disease was diagnosed per American Thyroid Association guidelines. Germline CDR1 reads MNHNS; CDR2 reads SASEGT. Trimming took 5 bases from V and 7 from J; bases not matched to a gene: 10. The CDR3 totals 16 residues. To make TCR beta libraries, researchers used iRepertoire HTBI primers and Arm-PCR of CDR3 regions. Each CDR3 protein is one row after TCRdb ran MiXCR on the multiplex PCR reads. The sample shows fewer than 400,000 distinct CDR3 sequences, 15% to 20% of them seen only once.

This receptor was taken from a female donor with Graves disease. The chain uses TRBV6-1 and TRBJ1-6, with 8 bases matching TRBD1. Sequenced here: peripheral blood mononuclear cells (PBMCs), sampled at new diagnosis, from a patient treated with antithyroid drugs. The CDR3 DNA sequence: TGTGCCAGCAGTCCCACCCAGGGGGCTTCAAATTCACCCCTCCACTTT. Protein: CASSPTQGASNSPLHF.